At least ten counts were recorded for the clone carrying this T cell receptor beta chain. Its cognate antigen is unknown. The data were obtained in a study of T cells in Graves' hyperthyroidism and ophthalmopathy. Study-wide context: Peripheral blood collection took place at initial diagnosis, before any treatment.

The CDR3 consists of 12 residues. CDR1 and CDR2 (germline): MNHEY, SVGAGI. V was shortened by 5 bases and J by 4 bases, with 9 bases between the two germline ends. Study-level points and caveats: Ophthalmopathy cases were set apart from stable hyperthyroidism by a 13 V-J model.

Patients showing uncontrolled infection, other autoimmune disease, pregnancy or lactation were ineligible. TCR beta CDR3 region amplification was performed from RNA transcripts. Primed by the HTBI set, a first-round RT-PCR was run on the TCR CDR3. TCRdb passed the multiplex PCR reads through MiXCR, listing each CDR3 protein once. The table lists 330,000 or so distinct CDR3 sequences, 15% to 20% of them singletons. The TCR was taken from a woman aged 40 to 55 with Graves' ophthalmopathy. The chain has TRBV6-5 and TRBJ2-7; D perhaps matches TRBD1 (5 bases). Specimen: blood. The CDR3: CASSRSGYEQYF. CDR3 bases: TGTGCCAGCAGTCGGTCAGGGTACGAGCAGTACTTC.